This T cell receptor beta chain derives from a study of cytomegalovirus exposure and HLA in healthy donors. The PCR was carried out with 60 Vbeta primers and 13 Jbeta primers. The table came from immunoSEQ multiplex PCR; TCRdb's copy has only in-frame clones and leaves some out. In the table there are nearly 200,000 clones, 82% of which are singletons. Germline V gene lookup returns CDR1 LGHNA and CDR2 YSLEER. This CDR3 has 15 residues. The rearrangement uses TRBV4-3 and TRBJ2-5; weak D call: TRBD1 (5 bases). The tail of the sequence fits TRBJ2-7 better, so the J call may be wrong. The clonotype originates from a boy aged 2-15 years in good health and CMV-seronegative. The source material was PBMCs. As DNA, the CDR3 is TGCGCCAGCAGCCAAGATGATGCAGGGTCCTACGAGCAGTACTTC. This codes for CASSQDDAGSYEQYF.